A selection of T cell receptor beta chains follows, all from one sample in a study of cytomegalovirus exposure and HLA in healthy donors. Generated by immunoSEQ multiplex PCR, the TCRdb table keeps only in-frame clones and is missing some. The repertoire includes 100,000 to 120,000 clones, approximately 86% of them detected once, and about 3% sits in the top ten. Sequences were obtained from PBMCs. The source is a woman younger than 35 in good health and CMV-seronegative. The CDR3 runs from the conserved cysteine through the conserved F or W. D genes are given only for firm matches. Some rows have no size entry. The others give once, few or many, or a class for an expanded clone.

d_call: -; j_call: TRBJ1-5; clone_size: -; v_call: TRBV4-1; cdr3_aa: CASSQEGGDQPQHF; cdr3_nt: TGCGCCAGCAGCCAGGAGGGGGGGGATCAGCCCCAGCATTTT
d_call: -; j_call: TRBJ2-7; clone_size: -; v_call: TRBV30; cdr3_aa: CAWSVLRGARAYEQYF; cdr3_nt: TGTGCCTGGAGTGTACTTCGGGGGGCGCGGGCCTACGAGCAGTACTTC
d_call: TRBD2; j_call: TRBJ2-7; clone_size: -; v_call: TRBV6-5; cdr3_aa: CASSYSRLAGSYEQYF; cdr3_nt: TGTGCCAGCAGTTACTCTCGACTAGCGGGCTCATACGAGCAGTACTTC
d_call: TRBD2; j_call: TRBJ2-7; clone_size: -; v_call: TRBV4-1; cdr3_aa: CASSQSTSGVGEEQYF; cdr3_nt: TGCGCCAGCAGCCAGTCAACTAGCGGGGTGGGAGAGGAGCAGTACTTC
d_call: -; j_call: TRBJ1-1; clone_size: -; v_call: TRBV18; cdr3_aa: CASSPQQEKGDWAFF; cdr3_nt: TGTGCCAGCTCACCACAGCAGGAGAAGGGAGACTGGGCTTTCTTT
d_call: -; j_call: TRBJ2-1; clone_size: -; v_call: TRBV6-5; cdr3_aa: CASNFDNEQFF; cdr3_nt: TGTGCCAGCAACTTTGACAATGAGCAGTTCTTC
d_call: -; j_call: TRBJ2-2; clone_size: -; v_call: TRBV27; cdr3_aa: CASSKGAYPGELFF; cdr3_nt: TGTGCCAGCAGCAAAGGGGCCTACCCCGGGGAGCTGTTTTTT
d_call: -; j_call: TRBJ1-2; clone_size: -; v_call: TRBV29-1; cdr3_aa: CSVEGADRISYGYTF; cdr3_nt: TGCAGCGTTGAGGGGGCGGACAGAATATCCTATGGCTACACCTTC
d_call: TRBD1; j_call: TRBJ1-4; clone_size: -; v_call: TRBV7-2; cdr3_aa: CASSRKTGSNEKLFF; cdr3_nt: TGTGCCAGCAGCCGAAAGACAGGGTCTAATGAAAAACTGTTTTTT
d_call: -; j_call: TRBJ1-5; clone_size: -; v_call: TRBV27; cdr3_aa: CASSLRPGNQPQHF; cdr3_nt: TGTGCCAGCAGTTTACGGCCGGGAAATCAGCCCCAGCATTTT
d_call: TRBD2; j_call: TRBJ2-5; clone_size: -; v_call: TRBV5-5; cdr3_aa: CASHGASGGLIETQYF; cdr3_nt: TGTGCCAGCCACGGGGCTAGCGGGGGTTTGATAGAGACCCAGTACTTC
d_call: TRBD1; j_call: TRBJ2-7; clone_size: few; v_call: TRBV5-1; cdr3_aa: CASSFVGQGQDEQYF; cdr3_nt: TGCGCCAGCAGCTTCGTGGGACAGGGCCAGGACGAGCAGTACTTC
d_call: TRBD1; j_call: TRBJ1-2; clone_size: few; v_call: TRBV19; cdr3_aa: CASSRQGNGYTF; cdr3_nt: TGTGCCAGTAGCCGACAGGGGAATGGCTACACCTTC
d_call: TRBD1; j_call: TRBJ2-7; clone_size: few; v_call: TRBV10-3; cdr3_aa: CAISGQGNEQYF; cdr3_nt: TGTGCCATCAGTGGACAGGGAAACGAGCAGTACTTC
d_call: -; j_call: TRBJ2-5; clone_size: -; v_call: TRBV5-4; cdr3_aa: CASSYIFGQGETQYF; cdr3_nt: TGTGCCAGCAGCTATATTTTCGGGCAGGGCGAGACCCAGTACTTC
d_call: -; j_call: TRBJ2-2; clone_size: -; v_call: TRBV7-9; cdr3_aa: CASSRVGTGELFF; cdr3_nt: TGTGCCAGCAGCCGGGTCGGTACCGGGGAGCTGTTTTTT
d_call: -; j_call: TRBJ1-4; clone_size: -; v_call: TRBV14; cdr3_aa: CASSQDRVEEKLFF; cdr3_nt: TGTGCCAGCAGCCAAGACAGGGTTGAAGAAAAACTGTTTTTT
d_call: -; j_call: TRBJ1-1; clone_size: -; v_call: TRBV5-1; cdr3_aa: CASTYTGLNTEAFF; cdr3_nt: TGCGCCAGCACCTACACGGGACTCAACACTGAAGCTTTCTTT